This entry features one T cell receptor (beta chain) sequence. Its antigen is currently unknown. The junction departs from the called germline gene at one end, perhaps through a read error. Node-negative status on CT and PET/CT applied to all patients, none having prior chemotherapy, radiotherapy or other malignancies. Researchers used two-round multiplex PCR to amplify TCR beta CDR3 starting from genomic DNA. Round one of PCR was performed, and it used primers specific to each TRBV and TRBJ gene. Via MiXCR, TCRdb re-called the multiplex PCR reads, giving one row per CDR3 protein. The sample gives approximately 28,000 distinct CDR3 sequences, around 30% of which show up once; 30% to 45% is in the top ten. The sample originates from a study of prognosis after radiotherapy for stage I lung cancer. The study's findings and limits: Lower values of Shannon entropy after stereotactic body radiation therapy were seen in patients who developed distant metastases. Unique TCR clone counts fell after stereotactic body radiation therapy, median approximately 9,100 versus 7,200.

The CDR3 loop spans 13 amino acids. The germline gives CDR1 GTSNPN, CDR2 SVGIG (reference sequence). The sequence derives from a donor aged 50 or older with non-small cell lung cancer. The chain carries TRBV30 and TRBJ2-6; D remains unclear. Sequencing used PBMCs, obtained before or after stereotactic body radiation therapy (not recorded which). The CDR3 loop reads CAWRGIWANVPTF. Written as DNA, the CDR3 is TGTGCCTGGAGGGGGATCTGGGCCAACGTCCCGACTTTC.